The 5 T cell receptor beta chains presented below share a single source sample, sequenced in a study of Graves' ophthalmopathy and Graves' hyperthyroidism. RNA transcripts were the template, and TCR beta CDR3 regions were amplified from them. RT-PCR was first run with HTBI primers, then multiplex PCR in a second round. TCRdb processed the multiplex PCR reads anew with MiXCR; each CDR3 protein has one entry. The sample has some 370,000 distinct CDR3 sequences; 17% are singletons. The sequenced material came from peripheral blood. Receptors originate from an adult woman with stable Graves' hyperthyroidism.

This clonotype has ten or more counts. The chain carries TRBV11-2 and TRBJ1-6; no clear D. Germline lookup yields CDR1 SGHAT and CDR2 FQNNGV. V lost 6 bases and J 5 bases, leaving 5 bases between the germline ends. This CDR3 contains 12 residues. CDR3 region: CASRMNNSPLHF. CDR3 DNA: TGTGCCAGCAGAATGAATAATTCACCCCTCCACTTT.

This clonotype has a handful of counts. This clone may be a read error of a much larger clone one base away. CDR3 in amino acids: CASRKGLVAGELCF. The CDR3 DNA is TGTGCCAGCAGAAAAGGACTAGTAGCCGGGGAGCTGTGTTTT. The chain recombines TRBV12-3 or TRBV12-4 with TRBJ2-2; TRBD2 matches at 7 bases. This CDR3 contains 14 residues.

This clonotype was recorded at least ten times. This rearrangement joins TRBV7-8 to TRBJ1-1; D is perhaps TRBD1 (5 bases). The CDR3 has 15 residues. Per the germline V gene, CDR1 is SGHVS and CDR2 is FQNEAQ. V was pared by 6 bases and J by 2 bases, with 16 bases between. The DNA of the CDR3 is TGTGCCAGCAGTCCTCGACGGGGGGACAACACTGAAGCTTTCTTT. Translated, it gives CASSPRRGDNTEAFF.

Ten or more counts support this clonotype. This chain connects TRBV28 to TRBJ1-1; no firm D call. V was clipped by 5 bases and J by 4 bases, with 14 bases between them. The length of the CDR3 is 14 residues. Looked up from germline, CDR1 is MDHEN and CDR2 is SYDVKM. CDR3 residues: CASSPHRGSTEAFF. Written as DNA, the CDR3 is TGTGCCAGCAGTCCTCACCGGGGTTCCACTGAAGCTTTCTTT.

This clonotype showed up many times. Since no conserved phenylalanine or tryptophan closes the CDR3, a read error is the likely cause. The limits of the CDR3 on the DNA are not certain, so only TCRdb's listed CDR3 is given. The V gene is TRBV6-8, the J gene TRBJ2-7. The CDR3 length equals 8 residues, ends included. Germline V gene sequence: CDR1 MNHGY, CDR2 SAAAGT. CDR3 protein: CASSYGLL.